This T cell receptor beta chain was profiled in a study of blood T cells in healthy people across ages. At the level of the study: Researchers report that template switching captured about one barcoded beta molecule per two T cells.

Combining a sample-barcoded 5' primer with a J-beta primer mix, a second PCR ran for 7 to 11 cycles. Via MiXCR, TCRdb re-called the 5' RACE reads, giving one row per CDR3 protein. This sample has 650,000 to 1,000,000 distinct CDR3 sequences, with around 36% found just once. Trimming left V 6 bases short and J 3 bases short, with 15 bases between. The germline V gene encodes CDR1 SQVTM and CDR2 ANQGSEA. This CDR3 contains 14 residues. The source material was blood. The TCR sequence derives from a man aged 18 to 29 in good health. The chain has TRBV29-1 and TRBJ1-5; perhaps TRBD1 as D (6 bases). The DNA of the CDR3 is TGCAGCGTGGAGGGGGGTACCGCCAATCAGCCCCAGCATTTT. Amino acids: CSVEGGTANQPQHF.